These 22 T cell receptor beta chains were all obtained from the same sample, sequenced in a study of T-cell reconstitution after alpha-beta-depleted transplantation in children. Unique molecular identifiers were incorporated during preparation of the TCRbeta library. One entry per CDR3 protein results from TCRdb running MiXCR on the PCR reads. Of roughly 790,000 distinct CDR3 sequences in the sample, 15% to 20% were seen once. This material consisted of PBMCs, mostly from graft donor cells, taken 360 days after TCRalphabeta/CD19-depleted stem cell transplant. The source is a male patient aged 10 to 17 who had a stem cell transplant for acute lymphoblastic leukemia, so the T cells may come from the graft donor.

V and J are TRBV20-1 and TRBJ1-1, with D unresolved. Germline V gives CDR1 DFQATT, CDR2 SNEGSKA (reference sequence). The CDR3 has 13 residues. V lost 7 bases and J 0 bases, leaving 12 bases between the germline ends. This CDR3 reads CSVTPPVNTEAFF. Here the CDR3 DNA reads TGCAGTGTTACGCCACCAGTGAACACTGAAGCTTTCTTT.

In this sample, this clonotype turned up a few times. This sequence joins TRBV19 and TRBJ2-1; 12 nucleotides match TRBD2. Trimming removed 7 bases from V and 5 bases from J; junction bases left unmatched: 9. The CDR3 contains 16 residues. Germline CDR1 reads LNHDA; CDR2 reads SQIVND (reference sequence). CDR3 region: CASTTSGSARHNEQFF. The CDR3 DNA sequence: TGTGCCAGTACGACTAGCGGGAGCGCGAGGCACAATGAGCAGTTCTTC. The full variable domain, completed using reference TRBV19 and TRBJ2-1, is DGGITQSPKYLFRKEGQNVTLSCEQNLNHDAMYWYRQDPGQGLRLIYYSQIVNDFQKGDIAEGYSVSREKKESFPLTVTSAQKNPTAFYLCASTTSGSARHNEQFFGPGTRLTVL.

This clonotype appeared many times. V is TRBV7-3 and J is TRBJ2-3, with D possibly being TRBD2 (5 bases). There are 12 residues in the CDR3. The germline V and J ends were trimmed by 4 bases and 6 bases, with 8 bases remaining between them. CDR1 and CDR2 (germline): SGHTA, FQGTGA. The DNA for the CDR3 is TGTGCCAGCAGCTCCGGACTTGATACGCAGTATTTT. This encodes CASSSGLDTQYF.

This clonotype was observed a handful of times. The chain is built from TRBV11-2 and TRBJ1-3, with D uncertain. The V end lost 2 bases, the J end lost 0 bases, and 11 bases lay between the germline ends. CDR3 length: 16 amino acids. The germline V gene encodes CDR1 SGHAT and CDR2 FQNNGV. CDR3 bases: TGTGCCAGCAGCTTATTCCTGACCCGCTCTGGAAACACCATATATTTT. Amino acid sequence: CASSLFLTRSGNTIYF.

This chain links TRBV7-9 with TRBJ1-6; D unresolved. V gave up 1 base and J gave up 10 bases, with 5 bases separating them. Germline-derived CDR1 and CDR2 are SEHNR and FQNEAQ (reference sequence). This CDR3 spans 12 amino acids. The DNA for the CDR3 is TGTGCCAGCAGCTTAGACGAGTCACCCCTCCACTTT. Amino acid sequence: CASSLDESPLHF.

This clonotype was detected ten times or more. V and J are TRBV10-3 and TRBJ2-3; 7 nucleotides agree with TRBD2. The CDR3 is 15 amino acids. The germline CDR1 and CDR2 sequences are ENHRY and SYGVKD. V shed 0 bases and J 1 base; nucleotides not matched to a gene: 1. CDR3 nucleotides: TGTGCCATCAGTGAGTCCACTAGCGGCACAGATACGCAGTATTTT. It is translated as CAISESTSGTDTQYF.

The chain combines TRBV18 with TRBJ2-7; D is unclear. This CDR3 is built from 15 residues. The V gene lost 3 bases and the J gene lost 0 bases, with 12 bases spanning the gap. Germline CDR1 reads KGHSH; CDR2 reads LQKENI. Here the CDR3 DNA reads TGTGCCAGCTCACCTGCATACCAGAGCTCCTACGAGCAGTACTTC. Translated: CASSPAYQSSYEQYF. Based on the CDR3 plus reference TRBV18 and TRBJ2-7, the full variable domain is NAGVMQNPRHLVRRRGQEARLRCSPMKGHSHVYWYRQLPEEGLKFMVYLQKENIIDESGMPKERFSAEFPKEGPSILRIQQVVRGDSAAYFCASSPAYQSSYEQYFGPGTRLTVT.

This clonotype was detected a few times. The chain has TRBV20-1 and TRBJ2-1, with D possibly called TRBD1 or TRBD2 (6 bases each). Germline-derived CDR1 and CDR2 are DFQATT and SNEGSKA (reference sequence). The CDR3 is 15 amino acids. Deletions cut 2 bases from V and 6 bases from J, with 17 bases between. The CDR3 DNA reads as TGCAGTGCTAGACCCCAACAGGGAGGTTTCAATGAGCAGTTCTTC. As protein: CSARPQQGGFNEQFF.

This clonotype was counted between two and nine times. The rearrangement uses TRBV4-1 and TRBJ1-5; perhaps TRBD1 as D (5 bases). Germline V lookup: CDR1 MGHRA, CDR2 YSYEKL. V lost 2 bases and J 3 bases, leaving 8 bases between the germline ends. The CDR3 has 14 amino acids. The CDR3 region is CASSQLRVNQPQHF. As DNA, the CDR3 is TGCGCCAGCAGCCAACTCAGGGTCAATCAGCCCCAGCATTTT.

Only a few counts were recorded for this clonotype. The chain uses TRBV20-1 and TRBJ2-5; perhaps TRBD2 as D (7 bases). The CDR3 sequence is 15 residues long. Trimming stripped 0 bases from V and 5 bases from J, with 16 bases between. Looked up from germline, CDR1 is DFQATT and CDR2 is SNEGSKA (reference sequence). The CDR3 loop reads CSARDAGAVSETQYF. DNA of the CDR3: TGCAGTGCTAGAGATGCGGGGGCTGTTTCGGAGACCCAGTACTTC.

The chain uses TRBV7-2 and TRBJ2-5, with D possibly being TRBD1 (6 bases). The CDR3 has 16 residues. The V end was cut by 1 base, the J end by 3 bases, with 15 bases between. Germline assignment: CDR1 SGHTA and CDR2 FQGNSA. The CDR3, as DNA: TGTGCCAGCAGCTTAGTATTCGGGACAAGAGAAGAGACCCAGTACTTC. This gives the protein CASSLVFGTREETQYF.

This clonotype appeared a few times. The rearrangement joins TRBV29-1 to TRBJ2-2; no firm D call. This CDR3 has 15 amino acids. Trimming removed 7 bases at V and 0 bases at J, with 15 bases between. CDR1 is SQVTM, CDR2 ANQGSEA, per germline. The CDR3 reads CSASEAETNTGELFF. CDR3 DNA: TGCAGCGCCTCTGAGGCAGAAACGAACACCGGGGAGCTGTTTTTT.

The rearrangement joins TRBV6-6 to TRBJ2-7; weak D call: TRBD2 (6 bases). Per the germline V gene, CDR1 is MNHNY and CDR2 is SVGAGI (reference sequence). V lost 2 bases and J 5 bases, leaving 16 bases between the germline ends. The CDR3 runs 15 residues. Here the CDR3 reads CASSYRAGRFHEQYF. CDR3 DNA: TGTGCCAGCAGTTACAGGGCGGGACGGTTCCACGAGCAGTACTTC.

This clonotype was seen repeatedly, ten times or more. This chain joins TRBV10-3 and TRBJ2-2, with unresolved D. Germline assignment: CDR1 ENHRY and CDR2 SYGVKD. The V end was cut by 8 bases, the J end by 6 bases, with 13 bases between. This CDR3 contains 13 residues. CDR3 residues: CAIQNSISGELFF. In DNA, the CDR3 is TGTGCCATCCAGAATAGTATCTCCGGGGAGCTGTTTTTT.

This clonotype came up many times. This chain joins TRBV15 and TRBJ2-5; D is ambiguous. The CDR3 runs to 14 residues. The germline CDR1 and CDR2 sequences are LNHNV and YYDKDF (reference sequence). Between the trimmed V and J ends, which lost 3 bases and 5 bases, there was a span of 13 bases. CDR3 sequence: CATSRPSLPETQYF. The CDR3 coding sequence is TGTGCCACCAGCAGGCCGAGTTTACCGGAGACCCAGTACTTC.

This clonotype has at least ten counts. The genes are TRBV5-1 and TRBJ2-7; TRBD1 agrees at 7 bases. The CDR3 loop spans 14 amino acids. Germline V lookup: CDR1 SGHRS, CDR2 YFSETQ. With 0 bases clipped from V and 6 bases from J, the junction kept 6 bases outside the gene matches. Here the CDR3 DNA reads TGCGCCAGCAGCTTGGGACAGGGATGGCGCGAGCAGTACTTC. Its protein product is CASSLGQGWREQYF.

The genes are TRBV20-1 and TRBJ1-2; D might be TRBD1 (5 bases). Germline CDR1 is DFQATT and CDR2 is SNEGSKA (reference sequence). V was trimmed by 0 bases and J by 2 bases, leaving 13 bases between them. The CDR3 covers 15 residues. The CDR3, as DNA: TGCAGTGCTAGAGATCGCTGGACACCCAACTATGGCTACACCTTC. As protein: CSARDRWTPNYGYTF.

This clonotype was seen only once. The J gene is TRBJ2-5, the V gene TRBV5-1, with TRBD2 identical over 12 bases. CDR3 length: 16 residues. Germline CDR1 is SGHRS and CDR2 is YFSETQ. The V segment lost 3 bases and the J segment 4 bases; nucleotides outside the gene matches: 7. The CDR3 loop is CASSWGLAGLGETQYF. The CDR3, as DNA: TGCGCCAGCAGCTGGGGACTAGCGGGTCTCGGAGAGACCCAGTACTTC.

CDR3 loop: CASSLVGGTETQYF. The CDR3 bases are TGTGCCAGCAGTTTAGTGGGGGGAACGGAGACCCAGTACTTC. The chain uses TRBV12-3 or TRBV12-4 and TRBJ2-5; weak D call: TRBD2 (6 bases). Trimming stripped 1 base from V and 5 bases from J, with 11 bases between. The CDR3 consists of 14 residues.

This clonotype was detected many times. The rearrangement uses TRBV20-1 and TRBJ2-2; 8 bases line up with TRBD2. With V trimmed by 2 bases and J by 6 bases, 8 bases remained unmatched. Germline loops: CDR1 DFQATT, CDR2 SNEGSKA (reference sequence). The CDR3 has 15 amino acids. CDR3 residues: CSARRGGRFSGELFF. CDR3 coding DNA: TGCAGTGCTAGAAGGGGCGGGAGGTTCTCCGGGGAGCTGTTTTTT.

CDR3 bases: TGCAGCGTTTCTTCAACTTATGGCTACACCTTC. This encodes CSVSSTYGYTF. V usage is TRBV29-1 and J usage is TRBJ1-2; D unresolved. V shed 5 bases and J shed 5 bases, with 9 bases lying between them. The CDR3 loop spans 11 amino acids. The V gene's germline CDR1 is SQVTM and CDR2 ANQGSEA.

This clonotype was found once. The V and J genes are TRBV20-1 and TRBJ2-5; weak D call: TRBD2 (5 bases). Between the trimmed V and J ends, which lost 5 bases and 5 bases, there was a span of 15 bases. This CDR3 is 13 amino acids long. Germline lookup yields CDR1 DFQATT and CDR2 SNEGSKA (reference sequence). CDR3 coding DNA: TGCAGTGCTTCCACCGGGGTCAGGGAGACCCAGTACTTC. As protein: CSASTGVRETQYF.